This is a list of T cell receptor beta chains from one sample in a study of blood T cell repertoires in COVID-19. The repertoire was sequenced with immunoSEQ multiplex PCR; TCRdb's copy has only in-frame clones and lacks some. The sample contains approximately 120,000 clones, approximately 85% of which appear only once. Sequenced input: peripheral blood. The receptors shown here come from a woman of 80 years or more with COVID-19, enrolled during active disease. The CDR3 runs from the conserved cysteine through the conserved F or W. Fields, in order: J gene, clone size, D gene, V gene, CDR3 protein, CDR3 DNA. The D gene is left open where the match is weak. The size entry is marked missing in some rows and otherwise reads once, few, many or a size class.

J: TRBJ2-7; size: once; D: -; V: TRBV29-1; CDR3: CSVVLVYEQYF; DNA: TGCAGCGTTGTGCTAGTCTACGAGCAGTACTTC
J: TRBJ2-5; size: -; D: TRBD1; V: TRBV19; CDR3: CASSARDSVWGETQYF; DNA: TGTGCCAGTAGTGCCCGGGACAGCGTTTGGGGAGAGACCCAGTACTTC
J: TRBJ1-3; size: -; D: -; V: TRBV2; CDR3: CASSLLGASLSGNTIYF; DNA: TGTGCCAGCAGTCTACTGGGGGCCTCTCTCTCTGGAAACACCATATATTTT
J: TRBJ2-7; size: -; D: -; V: TRBV6-6; CDR3: CASQRDPSYEQYF; DNA: TGTGCCAGTCAGCGAGACCCGTCCTACGAGCAGTACTTC
J: TRBJ2-7; size: -; D: -; V: TRBV5-4; CDR3: CASSLAGGAEQYF; DNA: TGTGCCAGCAGCTTGGCCGGCGGTGCCGAGCAGTACTTC
J: TRBJ2-2; size: -; D: -; V: TRBV27; CDR3: CASRSWGEATGELFF; DNA: TGTGCCAGCAGAAGTTGGGGGGAGGCCACCGGGGAGCTGTTTTTT
J: TRBJ2-1; size: -; D: -; V: TRBV9; CDR3: CASSRDWGNEQFF; DNA: TGTGCCAGCAGCCGGGACTGGGGGAATGAGCAGTTCTTC
J: TRBJ2-3; size: -; D: -; V: TRBV5-4; CDR3: CASRLGQGKGTDTQYF; DNA: TGTGCCAGCAGATTGGGGCAGGGGAAAGGAACAGATACGCAGTATTTT
J: TRBJ2-1; size: -; D: TRBD1; V: TRBV18; CDR3: CASSPSHGQAREQFF; DNA: TGTGCCAGCTCACCTTCCCACGGACAGGCGCGTGAGCAGTTCTTC
J: TRBJ2-5; size: -; D: TRBD1; V: TRBV5-4; CDR3: CASSQGQGRYQETQYF; DNA: TGTGCCAGCAGCCAAGGACAGGGACGGTACCAAGAGACCCAGTACTTC
J: TRBJ2-7; size: -; D: -; V: TRBV2; CDR3: CARGGGMGEQYF; DNA: TGTGCCAGGGGTGGCGGGATGGGCGAGCAGTACTTC
J: TRBJ1-1; size: -; D: -; V: TRBV12-3/TRBV12-4; CDR3: CASTSSGGAEAFF; DNA: TGTGCCAGCACTTCCTCTGGGGGGGCTGAAGCTTTCTTT
J: TRBJ2-7; size: -; D: -; V: TRBV4-2; CDR3: CASSQRLGENYEQYF; DNA: TGTGCCAGCAGCCAACGATTAGGGGAAAACTACGAGCAGTACTTC
J: TRBJ1-1; size: few; D: -; V: TRBV12-3/TRBV12-4; CDR3: CASSPPRNTEAFF; DNA: TGTGCCAGCAGTCCCCCCAGAAACACTGAAGCTTTCTTT
J: TRBJ2-2; size: few; D: -; V: TRBV9; CDR3: CASSVVAQGNTGELFF; DNA: TGTGCCAGCAGCGTAGTTGCTCAGGGGAACACCGGGGAGCTGTTTTTT
J: TRBJ1-5; size: -; D: TRBD1; V: TRBV27; CDR3: CASSRTGKMQPQHF; DNA: TGTGCCAGCAGTAGGACAGGGAAGATGCAGCCCCAGCATTTT
J: TRBJ2-6; size: -; D: TRBD1; V: TRBV9; CDR3: CASSFRQGHSGANVLTF; DNA: TGTGCCAGCAGCTTCCGACAGGGACACTCTGGGGCCAACGTCCTGACTTTC
J: TRBJ2-2; size: -; D: -; V: TRBV7-6; CDR3: CASSLGEVGTGELFF; DNA: TGTGCCAGCAGCCTCGGGGAAGTGGGGACCGGGGAGCTGTTTTTT
J: TRBJ2-7; size: once; D: -; V: TRBV9; CDR3: CASSVGGTYEQYF; DNA: TGTGCCAGCAGCGTCGGCGGTACCTACGAGCAGTACTTC
J: TRBJ1-1; size: once; D: TRBD1; V: TRBV11-3; CDR3: CASSQEQGSTEAFF; DNA: TGTGCCAGCAGTCAGGAACAGGGGTCCACTGAAGCTTTCTTT
J: TRBJ1-5; size: once; D: -; V: TRBV19; CDR3: CASSLHHQDNQPQHF; DNA: TGTGCCAGTAGTCTACATCACCAGGACAATCAGCCCCAGCATTTT
J: TRBJ1-1; size: -; D: -; V: TRBV3-1/TRBV3-2; CDR3: CASRHLAGRGVEGAFF; DNA: TGTGCCAGCAGACATTTGGCGGGGAGAGGGGTCGAAGGAGCTTTCTTT
J: TRBJ1-3; size: -; D: -; V: TRBV6-5; CDR3: CASSYTTVGNTIYF; DNA: TGTGCCAGCAGTTATACAACAGTTGGAAACACCATATATTTT
J: TRBJ2-1; size: -; D: TRBD2; V: TRBV7-3; CDR3: CASSTGRDNEQFF; DNA: TGTGCCAGCAGCACCGGGAGGGACAATGAGCAGTTCTTC
J: TRBJ2-6; size: -; D: -; V: TRBV4-3; CDR3: CASSQEPRTVLGGVLTF; DNA: TGCGCCAGCAGCCAAGAACCCCGGACAGTCCTGGGCGGCGTCCTGACTTTC
J: TRBJ2-7; size: -; D: TRBD2; V: TRBV5-1; CDR3: CASSPTGTSGDEQYF; DNA: TGCGCCAGCAGCCCTACTGGGACTAGCGGGGACGAGCAGTACTTC
J: TRBJ2-7; size: -; D: TRBD1; V: TRBV6-2/TRBV6-3; CDR3: CASSPQRTGSEQYF; DNA: TGTGCCAGCAGCCCCCAGAGGACAGGGAGCGAGCAGTACTTC
J: TRBJ2-5; size: -; D: -; V: TRBV7-9; CDR3: CASSLSSQIQETQYF; DNA: TGTGCCAGCAGCTTATCGTCGCAGATCCAAGAGACCCAGTACTTC
J: TRBJ1-5; size: -; D: TRBD1; V: TRBV10-3; CDR3: CAISGDRGSQPQHF; DNA: TGTGCCATCAGTGGGGACAGGGGTAGTCAGCCCCAGCATTTT
J: TRBJ1-1; size: -; D: TRBD1; V: TRBV9; CDR3: CASSSTGTGKITEAFF; DNA: TGTGCCAGCAGCTCCACCGGGACAGGGAAGATCACTGAAGCTTTCTTT
J: TRBJ1-2; size: -; D: TRBD1; V: TRBV28; CDR3: CASIRGTGEYGYTF; DNA: TGTGCCAGCATCCGAGGGACAGGGGAATATGGCTACACCTTC